The 22 T cell receptor gamma chains below all came from one sample that was sequenced in a study of gamma delta lymphoproliferative disorders and STAT genes. TCRdb reran clone calling via CATT on the multiplex PCR reads. The sample yields under 3,500 gamma-chain clones, under 9.5% seen once. PBMCs from patients and controls supplied the genomic DNA for sequencing. Material for sequencing was blood. The source is a human donor in good health.

This clone is medium-sized. CDR3 nucleotide sequence: TGTGCCACCTGGTCGGGATATTATAAGAAACTCTTT. Translating gives CATWSGYYKKLF. V gene TRGV2 combines with J gene TRGJ1 or TRGJ2. TCRdb supplies no J gene; here it was assigned by aligning the nucleotide sequence to germline. Germline CDR1 and CDR2: EGSNGY and YDSYNSKV. The CDR3 is 12 amino acids. V trimming: 6 bases; J trimming: 4 bases; junction bases outside the gene matches: 6.

This clone is labeled medium-sized (0.01 to 0.1%). The gene calls are TRGV8 and TRGJP2. Germline matching of the DNA provided the J gene here, since TCRdb leaves it blank. The CDR3 covers 14 residues. Losses at the gene ends were 5 bases for V and 5 bases for J; bases not matched to a gene: 8. The germline CDR1 and CDR2 sequences are VENAVY and YDSYNSRV. CDR3 sequence (DNA): TGTGCCACCTGGGTAAACTCCAGTGATTGGATCAAGACGTTT. Protein sequence: CATWVNSSDWIKTF.

In its sample, this clone is medium-sized. The chain couples TRGV10 to TRGJP1. The J gene is absent in TCRdb and was assigned here via DNA matching to germline. TRGV10 carries the ORF label, with uncertain function. This CDR3 has 13 amino acids. J was trimmed by 5 bases and V by 8 bases; bases with no gene match: 6. The CDR3 is CAAWDRTGWFKIF. CDR3 coding DNA: TGTGCTGCGTGGGATAGGACTGGTTGGTTCAAGATATTT.

This clone is medium-sized by share. The rearrangement uses TRGV8 and TRGJ1 or TRGJ2. The J gene is absent in TCRdb and was assigned here via DNA matching to germline. Germline loops: CDR1 VENAVY, CDR2 YDSYNSRV. J was trimmed by 7 bases and V by 6 bases; bases with no gene match: 9. The CDR3 is 12 residues long. DNA for the CDR3: TGTGCCACCTGGTTCATTGGGTATAAGAAACTCTTT. Translation gives CATWFIGYKKLF.

Judged by abundance, this clone is medium-sized. This chain links TRGV10 with TRGJ1 or TRGJ2. Since TCRdb gives no J gene, matching the DNA to germline was used here to assign it. TRGV10 belongs to the ORF category, with a function that is uncertain. This CDR3 contains 12 residues. Unmatched junction bases numbered 7, after V lost 8 bases and J lost 5 bases. CDR3 sequence reads: CAAWDRDYKKLF. CDR3 nucleotides: TGTGCTGCGTGGGATAGGGATTATAAGAAACTCTTT.

This clone is deemed medium-sized. This chain joins TRGV3 and TRGJ1 or TRGJ2. TCRdb records no J gene; here it was assigned by comparing the DNA to germline. This CDR3 has 11 amino acids. Germline V gene data show CDR1 as VTNTFY and CDR2 as YDVSTARD (reference sequence). With 3 bases clipped from V and 11 bases from J, the junction kept 7 bases outside the gene matches. The CDR3 region is CATWDDGEKLF. The CDR3 region has the DNA TGTGCCACCTGGGACGATGGCGAGAAACTCTTT.

This clone ranks as medium-sized. The rearrangement links TRGV2 to TRGJ1 or TRGJ2. The J gene was not available in TCRdb and was assigned here by matching the DNA to germline segments. The CDR3 extends over 12 amino acids. J lost 5 bases, V lost 12 bases, and 13 bases had no gene match. CDR1 is EGSNGY, CDR2 YDSYNSKV, per germline. The CDR3 bases are TGTGCCGCGCAGAAAGTGGATTATAAGAAACTCTTT. Protein product: CAAQKVDYKKLF.

Within the sample, this clone is medium-sized. Relative to the germline gene, one junction end is altered; a read error may explain this. The chain couples TRGV4 to TRGJ1 or TRGJ2. The J gene is absent in TCRdb and was assigned here via DNA matching to germline. The CDR3 totals 12 residues. From germline, CDR1 is EGSTGY and CDR2 YDSYTSSV. The CDR3 nucleotides are TGTGCCACCTGGGATTTGGTGTATAGGAAACTCTTT. Amino acids: CATWDLVYRKLF.

To note about this clone: It is unclear where the CDR3 begins or ends on the DNA, so no DNA is shown, and the CDR3 is as TCRdb lists it. The V gene is listed as TRGV10; no J gene was called. TRGV10 is an open reading frame, and its role is uncertain. The CDR3 is made up of 18 amino acids, end residues included. CDR3 region: CTTVLRGIGAPTGWFKIF.

The J gene is TRGJP1, the V gene TRGV4. Here the J gene came from matching the DNA to germline, since TCRdb omits it. Germline CDR1 is EGSTGY and CDR2 is YDSYTSSV. The CDR3 runs 16 residues. V lost 2 bases to trimming and J lost 1 base; unmatched junction nucleotides: 7. The CDR3, as DNA: TGTGCCACCTGGGATGTGGGGAGTACCACTGGTTGGTTCAAGATATTT. Translated, it gives CATWDVGSTTGWFKIF.

By sample fraction, this clone is medium-sized. The sample contains more than one DNA sequence encoding this CDR3. The chain employs TRGV2 and TRGJP2. Here the J gene was assigned by germline matching of the DNA, as TCRdb has none. CDR1 EGSNGY and CDR2 YDSYNSKV come from the germline V gene. The length of the CDR3 is 15 residues. The J segment lost 2 bases and the V segment lost 0 bases, leaving 3 bases of the junction unmatched. The CDR3 loop reads CATWDGLSSDWIKTF. CDR3 DNA: TGTGCCACCTGGGACGGGCTGAGTAGTGATTGGATCAAGACGTTT.

This clone is medium-sized (0.01 to 0.1%) in the sample. The chain is built from TRGV4 and TRGJ1 or TRGJ2. TCRdb leaves out the J gene; it was filled in here by matching the DNA to germline. Germline V gene sequence: CDR1 EGSTGY, CDR2 YDSYTSSV. The CDR3 totals 15 residues. V lost 4 bases to trimming and J lost 4 bases; unmatched junction nucleotides: 13. CDR3 sequence reads: CATWDPKKAYYKKLF. The CDR3 coding sequence is TGTGCCACCTGGGACCCGAAAAAGGCCTATTATAAGAAACTCTTT.

This clone is labeled medium-sized. The chain recombines TRGV10 with TRGJ1 or TRGJ2. Because TCRdb records no J gene, it was assigned here through a match of the DNA to germline. TRGV10 is reported as an ORF; its role is uncertain. With V trimmed by 8 bases and J by 3 bases, 8 bases remained unmatched. The CDR3 has 13 residues. The CDR3 DNA follows: TGTGCTGCGTGGGAAATGCTTTATTATAAGAAACTCTTT. As protein: CAAWEMLYYKKLF.

By share of the sample, this clone is medium-sized (0.01 to 0.1%). The rearrangement uses TRGV2 and TRGJ1 or TRGJ2. TCRdb supplies no J gene; here it was assigned by aligning the nucleotide sequence to germline. This CDR3 comprises 13 residues. V was clipped by 1 base and J by 3 bases; unmatched bases: 3. In germline, CDR1 is EGSNGY, CDR2 YDSYNSKV. The CDR3: CATWDGCYYKKLF. DNA for the CDR3: TGTGCCACCTGGGACGGCTGTTATTATAAGAAACTCTTT.

By proportion, this clone is medium-sized. This chain uses TRGV5 with TRGJ1 or TRGJ2. In the absence of a J gene in TCRdb, the DNA was matched to germline to assign it here. There are 13 residues in the CDR3. From germline, CDR1 is VINAFY and CDR2 YDVSNSKD. V was clipped by 0 bases and J by 7 bases; unmatched bases: 6. CDR3 in amino acids: CATWDRLGYKKLF. The CDR3 region has the DNA TGTGCCACCTGGGACAGGCTGGGGTATAAGAAACTCTTT.

This clone was observed at least ten times. The chain is built from TRGV9 and TRGJP1. TCRdb gives no J gene; it was assigned here by matching the DNA to germline. Germline values: CDR1 GITISATS, CDR2 ISYDGTV (reference sequence). This CDR3 is built from 12 residues. Trimming at V came to 9 bases and at J to 6 bases, leaving 7 bases not matched to a gene. DNA of the CDR3: TGTGCCTTGGAACTCCCTGGTTGGTTCAAGATATTT. Its translation is CALELPGWFKIF.

This clone is categorized as medium-sized. V usage is TRGV9 and J usage is TRGJ1 or TRGJ2. No J segment appears in TCRdb, so it was assigned here by matching the sequence to germline. The V gene end was trimmed by 3 bases and the J gene end by 3 bases; junction bases not matched to a gene: 5. Per germline, CDR1 GITISATS and CDR2 ISYDGTV (reference sequence). The CDR3 is 13 residues long. The CDR3 loop is CALWEKPYYKKLF. The CDR3 bases are TGTGCCTTGTGGGAGAAACCTTATTATAAGAAACTCTTT.

TRGV2 is the V gene, and the J gene was not called. The germline V gene encodes CDR1 EGSNGY and CDR2 YDSYNSKV. The CDR3 consists of 12 residues. CDR3 amino acids: CATWDGHRAELF. The CDR3 DNA sequence: TGTGCCACCTGGGACGGGCACCGTGCGGAACTCTTT.

With the J gene uncalled, the V gene is TRGV10. TRGV10 is an ORF, with its function uncertain. The CDR3 is 23 amino acids. The CDR3 bases are TGTGCTGCGTGGGATTATACCACTGGTTGGTTCAAGATATGTGCTGAAGGGACTAGGCTCATATACTTC. Protein product: CAAWDYTTGWFKICAEGTRLIYF.

This clone showed up many times. The chain joins TRGV8 to TRGJ1 or TRGJ2. In the absence of a J gene in TCRdb, the DNA was matched to germline to assign it here. Germline CDR1 is VENAVY and CDR2 is YDSYNSRV. The CDR3 has 16 amino acids. V lost 3 bases to trimming and J lost 0 bases; unmatched junction nucleotides: 11. The CDR3 sequence: CATWDWGLQNYYKKLF. Written as DNA, the CDR3 is TGTGCCACCTGGGATTGGGGCCTCCAGAATTATTATAAGAAACTCTTT.

The V call is TRGV10, the J call TRGJ1 or TRGJ2. TCRdb does not report a J gene; here it was assigned by matching the DNA to germline references. TRGV10 carries the ORF label, with uncertain function. The CDR3 runs to 14 residues. After removal of 13 bases from V and 3 bases from J, the junction contained 16 bases not matched to a gene. In DNA form, the CDR3 reads TGTGCTGACAACGTGGGGGGGGTTTATTATAAGAAACTCTTT. Its translation is CADNVGGVYYKKLF.

This clone came up many times. The chain combines TRGV9 with TRGJ1 or TRGJ2. The J gene, not given by TCRdb, was assigned here from a germline match of the nucleotide sequence. Germline V lookup: CDR1 GITISATS, CDR2 ISYDGTV (reference sequence). J gave up 4 bases and V 3 bases, and 9 bases lay outside the gene matches. The CDR3 covers 14 residues. CDR3 in amino acids: CALWEPLPYYKKLF. CDR3 DNA: TGTGCCTTGTGGGAGCCTCTCCCCTATTATAAGAAACTCTTT.